The present TCR beta chain was sequenced within a study of T-cell memory formation after mild COVID-19 listed by TCRdb under 2021. With regard to the full study: TCR sequence clusters from the two donors were found to be largely donor specific. T-cell clones expanding and contracting after mild COVID-19 in two donors were tracked by longitudinal TCRalpha and TCRbeta repertoire sequencing. The cohort was made up of two young adult volunteers, one female and one male, who were previously healthy.

Turning to this clonotype: No antigen is known for it. Per-base quality was not reported, and no clone a single base away is much larger than it.

TCRdb names Illumina NovaSeq 6000 as the instrument used. cDNA libraries for TCRalpha and TCRbeta were prepared by 5'RACE using constant-segment primers, with sample barcodes and unique molecular identifiers added. RNA was extracted from every sample with Trizol reagent. Library amplification was performed in two PCR steps, and a second sample barcode and Illumina TruSeq adapters were introduced in the second step. Sequencing of libraries was performed on an Illumina NovaSeq with 2 x 150 bp paired-end reads. The original methods were these. With migec v1.2.7, reads were demultiplexed and then collapsed into UMI-guided consensus sequences. With mixcr v2.1.11, UMI consensuses were aligned to TRA and TRB V and J templates and assembled into clonotypes. Clonotypes were classified as expanded or contracted when called significant by both edgeR and NoisET, with noise models trained on biological replicates. edgeR calls used a false discovery rate-adjusted p below 0.01 and a log2 fold-change threshold of 1. As an exploratory analysis of dynamics, PCA with hierarchical clustering was applied to max-normalized trajectories of the 1000 most abundant clonotypes. Separately sequenced CD4+ and CD8+ repertoires were used to assign the CD4 or CD8 phenotype of responding clones. TCRdb trimmed the raw reads at Q25, called clones with MiXCR and kept productive beta chains. Every distinct CDR3 protein forms one entry, paired with its most common genes and DNA. These V and J calls originate from TCRdb's pipeline instead of the authors' own analysis. The sample data list about 50,000 distinct CDR3 sequences, and 10% to 15% of these were observed just once. Roughly a quarter of the sample rests with the top ten.

From the cysteine up to the phenylalanine, the CDR3 has a length of 14 residues. The read is trimmed to its CDR3 DNA, 42 bases read in frame from base 1. CDR1 LGHNA and CDR2 YNFKEQ are derived from the germline V gene. The V and J ends are trimmed by 3 bases and 1 base, leaving 7 bases between them. Ficoll-Paque density gradient centrifugation was the method used to isolate PBMCs. The study at large found these results: Contracting CD4+ clones were located mainly in the CM and EM memory subsets, whereas CD8+ clones were found to be enriched in EMRA. From day 15 to 85, contracting clones showed balanced CD4/CD8 phenotypes, whereas a second wave of clones that expanded from day 15 to 37 leaned towards CD4+. Some responding clones were detected in pre-infection memory, which suggested that pre-existing cross-reactive memory T cells had joined the SARS-CoV-2 response. SARS-CoV-2 specificity of the second-wave clones peaking on day 37 was not confirmed. Only a couple of mild cases were covered in the study, and larger cohorts including severe cases with pre-infection samples were considered necessary.

This receptor was identified in a man younger than 35 who had mild COVID-19 (a few samples of this study predate the infection). The sample titles of this study are shuffled in the database, so cell type and time point are left out; the donor was told from shared clones. The sample was PBMCs or a T cell subset sorted from them (not recorded which). The chain uses TRBV4-2 and TRBJ2-1; TRBD1 is perhaps the D gene, given 6 matching bases. The sequenced DNA: TGTGCCAGCAGCCAGGGGGCGTCCTACAATGAGCAGTTCTTC. Translated, this gives CASSQGASYNEQFF.